This T cell receptor beta chain emerged from a study of T cell repertoires in cytomegalovirus infection. Across the study: Matching HLA type, along with CMV infection, was indicated by public TCR beta signatures.

Study-wide points: What dominated the ex vivo response were HLA-C-restricted CMV-specific TCR beta clonotypes. CMV carriers with the relevant HLA were identified by cumulative public TCR beta family frequency.

MiXCR, applied by TCRdb to the reads, yields one record per CDR3 protein. The data contain approximately 500,000 distinct CDR3 sequences, roughly 29% of them singletons. About this clonotype: As yet, its antigen is unknown.

Trimming took off 5 bases at V and 3 bases at J, with 14 bases between the two ends. This CDR3 contains 14 residues. The germline gives CDR1 LNHDA, CDR2 SQIVND (reference sequence). This chain connects TRBV19 to TRBJ2-7; perhaps TRBD1 as D (6 bases). Input material: PBMCs. The sequence was obtained from a human donor in good health (CMV status not recorded). Some clones in this sample may be carry-over from other donors' samples. CDR3 in amino acids: CASSPTGRDYEQYF. The CDR3 nucleotides are TGTGCCAGTAGTCCGACAGGTCGGGACTACGAGCAGTACTTC.